This T cell receptor (beta chain) was recovered during a study of blood T cell repertoires in COVID-19 (dated by TCRdb to the early 2020s). Regarding the research as a whole: Collaborator samples came from the United States, Italy and Spain and covered acute and convalescent phases of COVID-19. The sample metadata nearly always contained a de-identified subject ID, COVID-19 status, age in years and sex. Subjects who had been exposed to COVID-19, were actively infected with it, or had recovered from it provided the deeply sampled blood TCRbeta repertoires that made up the dataset. Where available, HLA class I and class II types were taken from metadata supplied by the sample provider and were not determined by assay-based typing. Samples came from the ongoing ImmuneRACE study (first 160 participants) plus 1,254 subjects from 6 global collaborators. The repertoires were made available in a free public database intended to serve as a resource for research on the immune response to SARS-CoV-2. The prospective study material was composed of cDNA or gDNA derived from T cells, B-cell-depleted T cells, or PBMCs.

What the authors observed across the whole study: Clinical and demographic metadata were provided uncurated, with the amount varying by source and participant.

Samples from volunteer blood donors who had recovered from COVID-19 were contributed by a second Seattle source. Whole blood was collected in K2EDTA tubes by collaborating institutions according to the institutions' own protocols. For TCRbeta analysis, collaborators shipped samples as frozen whole blood, isolated PBMCs, or DNA extracted from either of those sample types. TCRbeta CDR3 regions were amplified from genomic DNA by means of the immunoSEQ Assay, a bias-controlled multiplex PCR. In the source study's methods: Nucleated cell counts per sample were estimated from amplification of reference gene primers within the assay. To quantify the absolute abundance of each unique TCRbeta CDR3 rearrangement, sequence reads were collapsed and filtered. Productive Simpson clonality was computed per sample as the square root of Simpson's diversity index over productive rearrangements. Imported from immuneACCESS, the table was reduced by TCRdb to in-frame sequences with V and J called. These copies leave out some clones; in studies compared against another copy, an unresolved V gene accounts for under half, and the cause of the remainder is not known. V and J calls and clone size are copied from that table; D and trimming were computed from the DNA. This sample has about 220,000 clones in its table, and approximately 83% of those were observed once. Around 3% of the sample goes to the ten largest clones.

The CDR3 spans 10 residues, from the cysteine through the phenylalanine. Just CDR3 DNA is preserved here, 30 bases in frame from base 1. The junction shows trimming of 6 bases on V and 9 bases on J, plus 6 bases between the germline ends. As encoded in the germline V gene, CDR1 is MGHDK while CDR2 is SYGVNS. With respect to this clone: What antigen it recognizes has not been identified. Base qualities are not provided; no much larger clone lies one nucleotide away.

The chain couples TRBV25-1 to TRBJ2-1; tentative D gene TRBD2, with 5 bases matching. Sequencing was carried out using peripheral blood. The origin of this receptor is a woman between 25 and 40 years old who had recovered from COVID-19. CDR3 loop: CASRGSEQFF. In nucleotides, the sequence is TGTGCCAGCAGGGGGAGTGAGCAGTTCTTC.